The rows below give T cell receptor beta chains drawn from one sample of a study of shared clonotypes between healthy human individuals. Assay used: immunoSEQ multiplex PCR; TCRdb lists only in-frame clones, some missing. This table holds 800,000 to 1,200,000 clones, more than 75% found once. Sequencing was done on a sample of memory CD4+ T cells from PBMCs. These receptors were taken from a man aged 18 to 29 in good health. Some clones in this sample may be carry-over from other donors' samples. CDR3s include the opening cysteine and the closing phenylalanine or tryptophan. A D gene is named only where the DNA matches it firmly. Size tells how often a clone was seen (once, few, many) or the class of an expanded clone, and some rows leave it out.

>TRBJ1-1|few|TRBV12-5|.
TGTGCTAGTGGTTTGGTACTGGGCGGGGGGAACACTGAAGCTTTCTTT
CASGLVLGGGNTEAFF
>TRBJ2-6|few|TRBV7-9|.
TGTGCCAGCAGCTTCCCGACTAGTACCAACGTCCTGACTTTC
CASSFPTSTNVLTF
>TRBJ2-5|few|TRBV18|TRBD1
TGTGCCAGCTCATTCGGGACAGCAATCCAAGAGACCCAGTACTTC
CASSFGTAIQETQYF
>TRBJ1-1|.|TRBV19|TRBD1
TGTGCCAGTAGTAAGGACAGGTCAAAGACGAACACTGAAGCTTTCTTT
CASSKDRSKTNTEAFF
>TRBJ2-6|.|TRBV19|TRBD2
TGTGCCAGTATGGGACTAGCGGGAGCTGGGGCCAACGTCCTGACTTTC
CASMGLAGAGANVLTF
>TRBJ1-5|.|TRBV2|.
TGTGCCAGCAGTCGGGCAGTGAATAATCAGCCCCAGCATTTT
CASSRAVNNQPQHF
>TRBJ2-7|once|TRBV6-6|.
TGTGCCAGCAGTTACGATCCCCGTGTGGGAGGCTACGAGCAGTACTTC
CASSYDPRVGGYEQYF
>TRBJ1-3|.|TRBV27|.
TGTGCCAGCAGTTCATCAGACCGGGGAAACACCATATATTTT
CASSSSDRGNTIYF
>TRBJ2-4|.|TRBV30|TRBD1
TGTGCCTGGAGTAGGACAGGGGCACCCAAAGGGATTCAGTACTTC
CAWSRTGAPKGIQYF
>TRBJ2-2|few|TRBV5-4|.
TGTGCCAGCAGCCATTCTTGGGCAGGGCCATCGGGCACCGGGGAGCTGTTTTTT
CASSHSWAGPSGTGELFF
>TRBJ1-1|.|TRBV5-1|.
TGCGCCAGCAGCTTACCTCCTAGGGGGGTAGTCCACACTGAAGCTTTCTTT
CASSLPPRGVVHTEAFF
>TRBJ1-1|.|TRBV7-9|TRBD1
TGTGCCAGCAGCTTCGGGGGACCGGGACAGGGGAACACTGAAGCTTTCTTT
CASSFGGPGQGNTEAFF
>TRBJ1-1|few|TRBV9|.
TGTGCCAGCAGCGTAAATCTCAACACTGAAGCTTTCTTT
CASSVNLNTEAFF
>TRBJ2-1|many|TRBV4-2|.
TGTGCCAGCAGCGTCAGGGGAATCTACAATGAGCAGTTCTTC
CASSVRGIYNEQFF
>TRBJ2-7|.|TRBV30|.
TGTGCGCTTGAGAGGGGAAGGGGGTACGAGCAGTACTTC
CALERGRGYEQYF
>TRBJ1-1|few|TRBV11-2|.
TGTGCCAGCAGCTTACAGAGAAACACTGAAGCTTTCTTT
CASSLQRNTEAFF
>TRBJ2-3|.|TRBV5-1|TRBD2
TGCGCCAGCAGCTTGGGGGTAGCGGGGTCTAGCACAGATACGCAGTATTTT
CASSLGVAGSSTDTQYF
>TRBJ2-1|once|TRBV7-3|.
TGTGCCAGCAGCTTAACGCGGGACAATGAGCAGTTCTTC
CASSLTRDNEQFF
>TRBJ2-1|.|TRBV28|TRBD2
TGTGCCAGCAGTGACCAGGTGGTAGCGGGGGGAAATGAGCAGTTCTTC
CASSDQVVAGGNEQFF
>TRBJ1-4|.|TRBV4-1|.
TGCGCCAGCAGCCAAGCTCCAGTCGAGTCTGAAAAACTGTTTTTT
CASSQAPVESEKLFF
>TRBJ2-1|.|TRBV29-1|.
TGCAGCGTTGAAGGATATCGGGATGAGCAGTTCTTC
CSVEGYRDEQFF
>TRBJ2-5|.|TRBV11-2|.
TGTGCCAGCAGCTTGAACCCAGAGACCCAGTACTTC
CASSLNPETQYF
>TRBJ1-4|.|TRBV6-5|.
TGTGCCAGCAGTTTCCGGGGTTGGGGTGAAAAACTGTTTTTT
CASSFRGWGEKLFF
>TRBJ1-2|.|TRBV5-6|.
TGTGCCAGCAGCTTGGGGCGGGGTTCAGGCTACACCTTC
CASSLGRGSGYTF
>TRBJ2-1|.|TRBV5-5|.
TGTGCCAGCAGCTTCCGCTCCTACAATGAGCAGTTCTTC
CASSFRSYNEQFF
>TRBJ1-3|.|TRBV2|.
TGTGCCAGCAGTGACAGGGCGAGGGGCGGAAACACCATATATTTT
CASSDRARGGNTIYF
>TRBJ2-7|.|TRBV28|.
TGTGCCAGCAGTTTAGGACCGAAATCCTACGAGCAGTACTTC
CASSLGPKSYEQYF
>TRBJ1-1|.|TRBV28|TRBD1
TGTGCCAGCAGTCGGGCAGGGGGCGTAGCTGAAGCTTTCTTT
CASSRAGGVAEAFF
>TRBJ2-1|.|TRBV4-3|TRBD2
TGCGCCAGCAGCCGAACTTGGACTAGCGGACTTAGCTCCTACAATGAGCAGTTCTTC
CASSRTWTSGLSSYNEQFF
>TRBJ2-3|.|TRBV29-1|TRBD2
TGCAGCGTTGAGGGGGGTAGCGGGAGATACGATACGCAGTATTTT
CSVEGGSGRYDTQYF
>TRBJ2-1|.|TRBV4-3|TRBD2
TGCGCCAGCAGCCAAGATGGGAGCGGGAGGCCCCCCTACAATGAGCAGTTCTTC
CASSQDGSGRPPYNEQFF
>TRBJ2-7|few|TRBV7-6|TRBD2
TGTGCCAGCAGTCCAATAAGGACTAGCGGGAGGTCCACCTACGAGCAGTACTTC
CASSPIRTSGRSTYEQYF
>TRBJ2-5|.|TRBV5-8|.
TGTGCCAGCAGCCCCGGACAGCTCCAAGAGACCCAGTACTTC
CASSPGQLQETQYF
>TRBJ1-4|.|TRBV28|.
TGTGCCAGCAGTTACTCGAGGGTACGCGAAAAACTGTTTTTT
CASSYSRVREKLFF
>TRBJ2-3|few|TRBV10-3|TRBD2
TGTGCCATCAGTCCCGGACTAGCAGGAGATACGCAGTATTTT
CAISPGLAGDTQYF
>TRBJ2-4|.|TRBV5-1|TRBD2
TGCGCCAGCAGCCCCGCGGCGTCTAGCGGAAACATTCAGTACTTC
CASSPAASSGNIQYF
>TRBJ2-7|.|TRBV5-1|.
TGCGCCAGCAGCTCAATGGGGAACTACGAGCAGTACTTC
CASSSMGNYEQYF
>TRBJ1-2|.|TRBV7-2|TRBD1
TGTGCCAGCAGCTTACGGGGGACAGATGGCTACACCTTC
CASSLRGTDGYTF
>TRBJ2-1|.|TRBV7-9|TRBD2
TGTGCCAGCAGCCACCCCTCCGCTAGCGGGGGGACGTTGAATGAGCAGTTCTTC
CASSHPSASGGTLNEQFF
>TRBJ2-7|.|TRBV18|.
TGTGCCAGCTCACCACCGGAGACAGGTTCCTACGAGCAGTACTTC
CASSPPETGSYEQYF
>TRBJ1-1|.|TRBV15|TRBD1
TGTGCCACCAGCAAAACCAGGGGGCTCACTGAAGCTTTCTTT
CATSKTRGLTEAFF
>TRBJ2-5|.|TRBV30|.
TGTGCCTGGAGTATGGGCGGGAACCAAGAGACCCAGTACTTC
CAWSMGGNQETQYF
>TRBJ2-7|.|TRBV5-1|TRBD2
TGCGCCAGCAGCCCCAACCCTAGCGGGAGGGCCTACGAGCAGTACTTC
CASSPNPSGRAYEQYF